This T cell receptor (beta chain) was sequenced for a study of cytomegalovirus exposure and HLA in healthy donors (dated by TCRdb to between 2016 and 2019). Concerning the study at large: An earlier analysis of approximately 640 of the donors reported about 250 Gb of sequence data and some 100 million unique TCR beta sequences from approximately 180 million T cells. Roughly 300 gigabases of sequencing data and 75 million to 85 million unique TCR sequences made up an early release that covered around 640 HLA-typed donors. The genetic ancestry cluster associated with self-reported Caucasian donors included around 76% of the roughly 400 genotyped donors. The study aimed to test whether cataloging public T cell receptors could reveal signatures of past pathogen exposure. The study profiled the T cell repertoires of 666 subjects by immunosequencing and related them to cytomegalovirus serostatus. In addition to the first cohort of 650 to 800 subjects, a separate validation cohort of approximately 110 different subjects was used. To predict cytomegalovirus infection status, the study brought together high-throughput TCR immunosequencing, statistical association of individual TCRs with disease status, and machine learning. A later analysis re-analyzed previously published TCR beta repertoires from 666 donors and added high-resolution HLA genotyping to study TCR occurrence patterns. Rather than using new phenotypic data, the later analysis identified candidate immune exposures from TCR beta sequences and from how often those sequences occurred across donors. An earlier analysis of about 620 of the donors applied high-throughput TCR beta sequencing to assess whether each TCR beta V gene segment acted as functional or pseudogenic. Donor age, sex, ethnicity and CMV serostatus were collected together with the repertoire data. In a later genetic analysis, genome-wide SNP genotypes for 398 of the 666 donors were used, and that subset was treated as a discovery cohort. All discovery cohort repertoires had been generated on a single sequencing platform. Both class I and class II loci were covered by HLA typing, at four-digit resolution. Typing coverage varied by locus: about 629-630 donors for A, B, C, DRB1 and DQB1; more than 500 for DQA1; over 600 for DPA1; roughly 470 for DPB1. Roughly 5 DR-DQ haplotypes were handled as single units for association and clustering, since linkage in the cohort was strong. Among some 410 genotyped donors of the cohort, an average of roughly 230,000 unique TCR beta nucleotide sequences was sequenced per donor, of which roughly 18% were non-productive. Broader findings and caveats from the paper: In a later genetic analysis, a missense DCLRE1C variant was associated with V-gene and J-gene trimming of TCR beta chains, and the association was replicated in an independent cohort. Because counts were too low, seventeen rarely observed V segments, including chromosome 9 orphons, were left out of the earlier analysis of some 600 of the donors. For the cohort, immune exposure information was limited to CMV serostatus. A group of highly shared sequence variants was considered likely to be a technical artifact of the sequencing pipeline. Some IMGT-functional V segments, including TRBV6-2 and TRBV6-3, could not be distinguished by the 87-base-pair reads and were therefore excluded. In the study, around 160 TCR beta chains were listed as associated with cytomegalovirus. Because HLA typing was unavailable for some donors at each locus, only the typed subset was used in association tests. Broadly in line with IMGT annotations, most TCR beta V segments showed up in productive rearrangements about 87% or about 30% of the time in an earlier analysis of 587 of the donors. In a later analysis, the rate of TCR association differed among HLA loci, with DRB1 alleles having the most associated TCRs and HLA-C alleles having the fewest. In a later analysis, several top co-occurrence clusters were reported to appear linked to parvovirus B19, influenza, CMV and Epstein-Barr virus. The classifier was reported to diagnose cytomegalovirus status with high specificity and sensitivity in both the original and validation cohorts. Most CMV-associated TCR beta chains appeared to be HLA-restricted in a later analysis, and the HLA associations seemed to be driven largely by CMV exposure. The cohort was sequenced for TCR beta chains only, and without alpha or paired-chain data the features that could be detected were limited. According to a later genetic analysis, donors in an Asian-associated ancestry cluster had fewer N-insertions in productive TCRs than the approximately 650-donor mean. Most TCR sequences were observed very rarely across donors, whereas some public TCRs were present in many individuals. It was suggested by the authors that the approach could potentially be generalized to other disease states and immunological phenotypes. In a later analysis, HLA-associated TCR beta chains showed more clonal expansion and lower generation probabilities than non-associated chains that were equally common. Correlated functional status among segregating V segments might reflect linkage disequilibrium, but an unknown experimental factor could not be ruled out. In vitro tests confirmed that three of the cytomegalovirus-associated TCR beta chains recognize cytomegalovirus antigens. A further reported finding was that TCR beta sequences accurately predicted the HLA-A and HLA-B alleles for most subjects in the first cohort. The presence/absence analyses assumed that sequencing depth was roughly uniform across donors, and that assumption may not be true. Strong co-occurrence of HLA alleles, especially DR and DQ, made assigning TCR associations to individual alleles difficult. In a later analysis, some 18,000 TCR beta sequences were associated with specific HLA alleles at a false discovery rate of 0.05.

CDR1 MNHEY and CDR2 SMNVEV are derived from the germline V gene (reference sequence). Trimming removed 4 bases from V and 5 bases from J; the gene matches leave 6 bases unexplained. Counted from cysteine to phenylalanine, this CDR3 has 15 amino acids. This entry keeps only the CDR3 DNA: 45 bases, framed from base 1. Libraries were constructed by the immunoSEQ multiplex PCR assay. For the multiplex PCR, a mixture combining 60 forward primers for TCR Vbeta segments and 13 reverse primers for TCR Jbeta segments was used. A multiplex PCR assay on genomic DNA amplified the CDR3 region of rearranged TCR beta genes. The Illumina HiSeq System was used to sequence the amplified TCR beta libraries as 87-base-pair reads. Regarding the original processing steps: A later analysis counted 65 million to 90 million unique TCR beta chains across the 700 or so repertoires, and approximately 11 million of these chains were shared by at least two donors. Raw reads were error-corrected and collapsed into unique sequences by a nearest-neighbor algorithm in which closely related sequences were merged to remove PCR and sequencing errors. V, D and J gene segments were assigned by aligning CDR3 sequences to IMGT reference sequences. Each retained sequence needed at least a six-nucleotide match to both a V gene segment and a J gene segment. A rearrangement counted as productive if the CDR3 had no stop codons and remained in frame with V and J, and every other rearrangement counted as non-productive. CDR3 was defined by IMGT convention, running from the second conserved V-encoded cysteine to the conserved J-encoded phenylalanine. In an earlier analysis of around 640 of the donors, sequences lacking an unambiguous match to a single V gene segment were excluded. An earlier analysis of 587 of the donors classified V segments as functional when productive rearrangements were above 56.7% and as segregating when the standard deviation between donors was above 5%. A statistical classification framework was built to diagnose cytomegalovirus status from the catalog of TCR beta chain sequences. V and J gene assignment, in a later analysis, came from comparing TCR nucleotide sequences with IMGT/GENE-DB human TR gene sequences. In a later analysis, CDR3 sequences and most-parsimonious VDJ recombination scenarios were assigned using the TCRdist pipeline. In a later analysis, each TCR beta chain was defined by its CDR3 amino acid sequence together with its V-gene family, and reads lacking a unique V-gene family were excluded. A later analysis removed roughly 590 highly shared, low-generation-probability nucleotide sequences to deal with suspected cross-contamination and a sequencing artifact. In a later analysis, a clonal expansion index for each public chain was calculated from normalized within-repertoire ranks of inferred template counts. In a later analysis, generation probabilities were computed using a VDJ recombination model fitted to out-of-frame rearrangements, and the results were checked against IGoR. In a later analysis, hypergeometric tests were used to score TCR-TCR, TCR-HLA and TCR-CMV co-occurrence, with a repertoire-size bias correction applied to TCR pairs. To estimate false discovery rates, a later analysis permuted the HLA or CMV assignments 20 times. In a later analysis, co-occurring TCRs were grouped using DBSCAN, with TCRdist sequence similarity added in when clustering inside HLA-allele-positive subsets. Repertoires with fewer than 30,000 or more than 120,000 public chains were left out of co-occurrence clustering, as were five repertoires with anomalous nucleotide sharing. What TCRdb holds here is the immuneACCESS table cut down to in-frame rearrangements. Part of the clones is not present; checked against another copy, under half of the missing clones reflect an unresolved V gene, and the others are unexplained. The DNA was the basis for D and trimming; V, J and clone size are from that table. This sample gives 150,000 or so clones in total; 60% to 80% of them show up just once. The top ten hold 0.98% of the sample.

In total, fewer than 750 healthy bone marrow donors made up the cohort. All cohort members were sampled while nominally healthy, although unrecorded immune exposures were likely present. The donor was CMV seropositive and belonged to the group of 250 to 300 seropositive cohort members. A peripheral blood sample was provided by each donor, and peripheral blood mononuclear cells were used for TCR beta sequencing. The Qiagen DNeasy Blood Extraction Kit was used to extract genomic DNA from the blood cell samples. A remark on this clone: Its antigen specificity is not known. No base quality values were provided; no much bigger clone lies one nucleotide off.

The clonotype comes from a woman in her forties or fifties in good health and CMV-seropositive. The sequencing input was PBMCs. The rearranged chain carries TRBV27 and TRBJ2-7; TRBD2 agrees with 12 junctional bases. The sequenced DNA is TGTGCCAGCAGTTCCGGACTAGCGGGATCCCACGAGCAGTACTTC. Translated, it reads CASSSGLAGSHEQYF.